The 20 T cell receptor beta chains listed next were all sequenced from one sample in a study of glioma-infiltrating T cells. Amplification of TCR alpha and beta CDR3 regions from RNA used iRepertoire nested multiplex PCR. TCRdb used MiXCR to reprocess the multiplex PCR reads, holding one entry per CDR3 protein. The sample consists of 100,000 to 150,000 distinct CDR3 sequences, roughly 25% of them appearing once. Sequencing was carried out using glioma tissue, nonneoplastic brain tissue, or PBMCs (not recorded which). Receptor source: a human donor with low-grade glioma or glioblastoma, undergoing nonglioma brain surgery, or in good health (not recorded which).

This clonotype was counted at least ten times. The chain is built from TRBV10-3 and TRBJ1-1; 8 bases are shared with TRBD1. In germline, CDR1 is ENHRY, CDR2 SYGVKD. V lost 4 bases to trimming and J lost 0 bases; unmatched junction nucleotides: 4. This CDR3 has 15 residues. DNA for the CDR3: TGTGCCATCAGTGCCCTGACAGGGGTGAACACTGAAGCTTTCTTT. It is translated as CAISALTGVNTEAFF.

About this clonotype itself: A much larger clone differs by one base, so this may be a read error. The V gene is TRBV19, the J gene TRBJ2-1; D may be TRBD1 (6 bases). The CDR3 sequence is 15 residues long. From germline, CDR1 is LNHDA and CDR2 SQIVND (reference sequence). CDR3 bases: TGTGACAGTAGTATCTCGGACAGTTCCTACAATGAGCAGTTCTTC. Amino acid sequence: CDSSISDSSYNEQFF.

With respect to this clonotype: This may stem from a read error, because a much larger clone lies one nucleotide away. The rearrangement joins TRBV7-2 to TRBJ2-7; 9 bases are a match to TRBD2. Trimming cost V 4 bases and J 2 bases; bases outside gene matches: 9. This CDR3 is 16 amino acids long. The germline gives CDR1 SGHTA, CDR2 FQGNSA. This chain's CDR3 is CASSSVIAGATYEQYF. Here the CDR3 DNA reads TGTGCCAGCAGCTCCGTAATAGCGGGGGCTACCTACGAGCAGTACTTC.

This clonotype came up a few times. This rearrangement joins TRBV5-1 to TRBJ2-2, with 8 bases aligning to TRBD1. Germline V gives CDR1 SGHRS, CDR2 YFSETQ. V trimming: 1 base; J trimming: 3 bases; junction bases outside the gene matches: 2. There are 15 residues in the CDR3. The CDR3 sequence: CASSLLQGDTGELFF. The DNA of the CDR3 is TGCGCCAGCAGCTTGTTACAGGGGGACACCGGGGAGCTGTTTTTT.

At least ten counts were recorded for this clonotype. CDR3 in DNA: TGCAGTGCTAGTTGGGGCGGATTTGTGTTGGACTATGGCTACACCTTC. The encoded protein is CSASWGGFVLDYGYTF. The chain has TRBV20-1 and TRBJ1-2; D might be TRBD1 (5 bases). V was shortened by 3 bases and J by 3 bases, with 20 bases between the two germline ends. Germline V gene sequence: CDR1 DFQATT, CDR2 SNEGSKA (reference sequence). CDR3 length: 16 amino acids.

This clonotype was seen many times. The V and J genes are TRBV6-1 and TRBJ2-1; D may correspond to TRBD1 or TRBD2 (5 bases each). The CDR3 runs to 15 residues. From germline, CDR1 is MNHNS and CDR2 SASEGT. V lost 4 bases and J lost 3, with 13 bases in between. CDR3 DNA: TGTGCCAGCAGTGGGGACGAAAAGAACTACAATGAGCAGTTCTTC. It specifies CASSGDEKNYNEQFF.

This clonotype was counted a few times. A single base separates this from a much larger clone, so it may be a read error. Without the conserved terminal phenylalanine or tryptophan, this CDR3 likely stems from a read error. This sequence joins TRBV24-1 and TRBJ1-2, with D unclear. CDR3 length equals 8 residues. Deletions cut 5 bases from V and 9 bases from J, with 0 bases between. The germline gives CDR1 KGHDR, CDR2 SFDVKD. CDR3 sequence reads: CATSGYTI. The CDR3 bases are TGTGCCACCAGTGGCTACACCATC.

This clonotype was counted a few times. J is TRBJ1-3 and V is TRBV7-2; no firm D call. The CDR3 is made up of 14 amino acids. Germline V gene sequence: CDR1 SGHTA, CDR2 FQGNSA. Trimming took 5 bases from V and 2 from J, leaving 10 bases between them. In DNA, the CDR3 is TGTGCCAGCAGCGTGCCGGAAGCTGGAAACACCATATATTTT. The encoded protein is CASSVPEAGNTIYF.

CDR3: CASSQEGRVPYNEQFF. In DNA, the CDR3 is TGTGCCAGCAGCCAAGAAGGTCGGGTCCCCTACAATGAGCAGTTCTTC. The J gene is TRBJ2-1, the V gene TRBV3-1; D is unclear. Between the trimmed V and J ends, which lost 0 bases and 2 bases, there was a span of 11 bases. The CDR3 loop spans 16 amino acids. Germline V CDR1 and CDR2: LGHDT, YNNKEL (reference sequence).

As for this clonotype: A much larger clonotype is one base distant, so this may be a read error. This chain's CDR3 is CASSYSNNNYGYTF. The CDR3 coding sequence is TGTGCCAGCAGTTACTCGAACAATAACTATGGCTACACCTTC. V usage is TRBV6-2 or TRBV6-3 and J usage is TRBJ1-2; D uncertain. The CDR3 has 14 residues. In germline, CDR1 is MNHEY, CDR2 SVGEGT. The V gene lost 0 bases and the J gene lost 1 base, with 6 bases spanning the gap.

This clonotype has a handful of counts. The chain couples TRBV5-1 to TRBJ1-4, with D perhaps TRBD1 (5 bases). The V and J ends lost 0 bases and 2 bases respectively, with 8 bases between them. The length of the CDR3 is 15 residues. Germline CDR1 SGHRS, CDR2 YFSETQ. In DNA form, the CDR3 reads TGCGCCAGCAGCTTGGAGGGGTCGACTAATGAAAAACTGTTTTTT. Encoded protein: CASSLEGSTNEKLFF.

This clonotype was recorded at least ten times. This chain uses TRBV7-2 with TRBJ2-7; TRBD2 matches at 10 bases. Losses at the gene ends were 5 bases for V and 2 bases for J; bases not matched to a gene: 6. The germline V gene has CDR1 SGHTA and CDR2 FQGNSA. The CDR3 has 15 amino acids. This CDR3 reads CASSQGTSAAYEQYF. CDR3 coding DNA: TGTGCCAGCAGCCAAGGGACTAGCGCTGCCTACGAGCAGTACTTC.

In the case of this clonotype: Since no conserved phenylalanine or tryptophan closes the CDR3, a read error is the likely cause. V is TRBV9 and J is TRBJ2-3; 9 bases align to TRBD1. Trimming removed 4 bases from V and 2 bases from J; junction bases left unmatched: 5. Germline lookup yields CDR1 SGDLS and CDR2 YYNGEE. This CDR3 has 15 residues. CDR3 in amino acids: CASSMTGGTTDTQYL. The CDR3 DNA reads TGTGCCAGCAGCATGACAGGGGGGACCACAGATACGCAGTATCTT.

The table lists this clonotype with many counts. The V and J genes are TRBV19 and TRBJ2-5; D is unresolved. Germline V lookup: CDR1 LNHDA, CDR2 SQIVND (reference sequence). The V end was cut by 1 base, the J end by 10 bases, with 10 bases between. The CDR3 spans 12 residues. CDR3 protein: CASSIGDSRQYF. The CDR3 DNA follows: TGTGCCAGTAGTATAGGAGACTCCCGCCAGTACTTC.

This clonotype showed up many times. V is TRBV29-1 and J is TRBJ2-1; no clear D. The V gene's germline CDR1 is SQVTM and CDR2 ANQGSEA. Between the trimmed V and J ends, which lost 7 bases and 0 bases, there was a span of 13 bases. The CDR3 runs 14 residues. The CDR3 nucleotides read TGCAGCGCCGAGGAACAAAGCTCCTACAATGAGCAGTTCTTC. Residues: CSAEEQSSYNEQFF.

The V gene is TRBV12-3 or TRBV12-4, the J gene TRBJ1-2, with D unresolved. This CDR3 is built from 14 residues. V lost 5 bases and J lost 4, with 14 bases in between. The DNA for the CDR3 is TGTGCCAGCAGTAATTTCGGTGTCAGCTATGGCTACACCTTC. It encodes CASSNFGVSYGYTF.

This clonotype was counted ten times or more. The V call is TRBV7-2, the J call TRBJ2-3; D ambiguous. From germline, CDR1 is SGHTA and CDR2 FQGNSA. The V gene lost 6 bases and the J gene lost 6 bases, with 13 bases spanning the gap. CDR3 length: 13 residues. The CDR3 nucleotides are TGTGCCAGCAGTTTTGACCGTCGCGATACGCAGTATTTT. Translation: CASSFDRRDTQYF. Looking up the rest from reference TRBV7-2 and TRBJ2-3 gives the full variable domain: GAGVSQSPSNKVTEKGKDVELRCDPISGHTALYWYRQSLGQGLEFLIYFQGNSAPDKSGLPSDRFSAERTGGSVSTLTIQRTQQEDSAVYLCASSFDRRDTQYFGPGTRLTVL.

This clonotype was observed a few times. A much larger clone differs by one base, so this may be a read error. The chain carries TRBV15 and TRBJ2-3; 12 bases are shared with TRBD2. Looked up from germline, CDR1 is LNHNV and CDR2 is YYDKDF (reference sequence). The CDR3 is 16 residues long. The CDR3 DNA follows: TGTGCCACCAGCAGAGATCTAGCGGGAGGGCCGGATACGCGGTATTTT. Amino acids: CATSRDLAGGPDTRYF.

This clonotype was seen many times. This chain uses TRBV14 with TRBJ2-7; 11 bases are shared with TRBD2. Per germline, CDR1 SGHDN and CDR2 FVKESK. The CDR3 has 16 amino acids. V was clipped by 5 bases and J by 4 bases; unmatched bases: 10. CDR3 region: CASSSGLAGGGYEQYF. Here the CDR3 DNA reads TGTGCCAGCAGCTCCGGACTAGCGGGTGGTGGGTACGAGCAGTACTTC.

Points on this clonotype: Just one base apart from a much larger clone, this may be a read error. The gene calls are TRBV28 and TRBJ2-7; 9 bases map to TRBD1. The CDR3 runs to 14 residues. Germline CDR1 and CDR2: MDHEN and SYDVKM. The CDR3 DNA sequence: TGCCCTAATGGGCGCGGGACAGGGAAGTACGAGCAGTACTTC. Its translation: CPNGRGTGKYEQYF.